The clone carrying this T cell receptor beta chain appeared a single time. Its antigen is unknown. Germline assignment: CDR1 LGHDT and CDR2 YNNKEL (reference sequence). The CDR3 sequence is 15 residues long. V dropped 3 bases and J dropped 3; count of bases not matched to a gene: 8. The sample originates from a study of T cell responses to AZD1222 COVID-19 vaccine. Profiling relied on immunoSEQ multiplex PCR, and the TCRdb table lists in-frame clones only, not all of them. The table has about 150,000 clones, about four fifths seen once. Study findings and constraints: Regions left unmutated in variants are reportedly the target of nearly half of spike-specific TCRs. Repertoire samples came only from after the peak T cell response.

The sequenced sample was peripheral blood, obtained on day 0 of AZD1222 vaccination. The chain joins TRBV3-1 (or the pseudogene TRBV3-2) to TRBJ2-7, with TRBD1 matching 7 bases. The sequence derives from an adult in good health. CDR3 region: CASSQYFDRDYEQYF. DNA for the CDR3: TGTGCCAGCAGCCAGTATTTCGACAGGGACTACGAGCAGTACTTC.